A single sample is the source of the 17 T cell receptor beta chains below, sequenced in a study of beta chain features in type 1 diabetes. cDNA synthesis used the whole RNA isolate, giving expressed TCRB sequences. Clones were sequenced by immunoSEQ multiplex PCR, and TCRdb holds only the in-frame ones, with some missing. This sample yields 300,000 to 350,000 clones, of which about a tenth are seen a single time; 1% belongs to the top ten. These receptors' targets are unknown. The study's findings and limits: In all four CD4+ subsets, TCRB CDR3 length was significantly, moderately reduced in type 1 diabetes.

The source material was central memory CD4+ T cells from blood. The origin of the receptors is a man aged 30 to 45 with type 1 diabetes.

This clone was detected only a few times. The CDR3 loop is CASTWTSGGPGELFF. In nucleotides, the CDR3 is TGTGCCAGCACCTGGACTAGCGGGGGACCCGGGGAGCTGTTTTTT. V is TRBV7-2 and J is TRBJ2-2, with 13 bases lining up with TRBD2. J lost 6 bases, V lost 7 bases, and 5 bases had no gene match. Germline values: CDR1 SGHTA, CDR2 FQGNSA. There are 15 residues in the CDR3.

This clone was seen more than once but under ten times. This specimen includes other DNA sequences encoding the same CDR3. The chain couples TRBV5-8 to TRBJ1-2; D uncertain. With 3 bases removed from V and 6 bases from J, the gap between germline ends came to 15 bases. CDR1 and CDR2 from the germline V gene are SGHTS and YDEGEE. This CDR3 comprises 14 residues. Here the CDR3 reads CASSSGSRHHGYTF. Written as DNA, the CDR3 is TGTGCCAGCAGCTCGGGGTCACGCCACCATGGCTACACCTTC.

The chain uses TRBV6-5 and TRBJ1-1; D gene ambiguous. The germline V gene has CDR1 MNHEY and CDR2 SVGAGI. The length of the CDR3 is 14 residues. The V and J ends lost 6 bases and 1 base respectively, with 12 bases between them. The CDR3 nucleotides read TGTGCCAGCAGGGAAACTACAGAGAACACTGAAGCTTTCTTT. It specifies CASRETTENTEAFF.

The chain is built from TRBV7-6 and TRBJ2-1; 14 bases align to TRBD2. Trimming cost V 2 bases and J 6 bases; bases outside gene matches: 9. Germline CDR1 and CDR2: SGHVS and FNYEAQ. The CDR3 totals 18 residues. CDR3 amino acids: CASSLQPGLAGDANEQFF. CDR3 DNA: TGTGCCAGCAGCTTACAACCGGGACTAGCGGGGGATGCCAATGAGCAGTTCTTC. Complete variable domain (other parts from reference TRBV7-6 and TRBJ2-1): GAGVSQSPRYKVTKRGQDVALRCDPISGHVSLYWYRQALGQGPEFLTYFNYEAQQDKSGLPNDRFSAERPEGSISTLTIQRTEQRDSAMYRCASSLQPGLAGDANEQFFGPGTRLTVL.

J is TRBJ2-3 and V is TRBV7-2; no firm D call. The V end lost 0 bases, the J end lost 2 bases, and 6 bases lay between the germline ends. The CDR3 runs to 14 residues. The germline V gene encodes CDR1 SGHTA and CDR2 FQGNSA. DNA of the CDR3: TGTGCCAGCAGCTTAGCTGGGAACACAGATACGCAGTATTTT. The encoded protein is CASSLAGNTDTQYF. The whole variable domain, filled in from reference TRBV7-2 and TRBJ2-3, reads GAGVSQSPSNKVTEKGKDVELRCDPISGHTALYWYRQSLGQGLEFLIYFQGNSAPDKSGLPSDRFSAERTGGSVSTLTIQRTQQEDSAVYLCASSLAGNTDTQYFGPGTRLTVL.

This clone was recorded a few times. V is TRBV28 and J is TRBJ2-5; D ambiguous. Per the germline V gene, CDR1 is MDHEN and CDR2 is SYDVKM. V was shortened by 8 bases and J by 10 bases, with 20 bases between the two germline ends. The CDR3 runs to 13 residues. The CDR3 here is CASHGDRLSDQYF. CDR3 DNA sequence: TGTGCCAGCCACGGTGATCGTCTATCGGACCAGTACTTC.

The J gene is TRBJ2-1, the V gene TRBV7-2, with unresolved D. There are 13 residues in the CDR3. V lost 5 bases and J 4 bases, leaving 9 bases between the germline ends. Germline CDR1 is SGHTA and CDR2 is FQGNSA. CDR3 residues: CASSLDIYNEQFF. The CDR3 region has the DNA TGTGCCAGCAGCCTGGATATATACAATGAGCAGTTCTTC.

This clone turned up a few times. CDR3 region: CSTGEYEQFF. The CDR3 nucleotides are TGCAGCACAGGGGAGTATGAGCAGTTCTTC. This chain uses TRBV29-1 with TRBJ2-1, with 7 bases that match TRBD1. Trimming removed 8 bases from V and 8 bases from J; junction bases left unmatched: 3. CDR1 and CDR2 (germline): SQVTM, ANQGSEA. The CDR3 extends over 10 amino acids.

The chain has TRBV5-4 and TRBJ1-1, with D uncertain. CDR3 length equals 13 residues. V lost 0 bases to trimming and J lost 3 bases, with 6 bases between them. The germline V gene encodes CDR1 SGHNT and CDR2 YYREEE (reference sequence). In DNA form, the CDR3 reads TGTGCCAGCAGCTTGGAGCGGGACACTGAAGCTTTCTTT. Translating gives CASSLERDTEAFF.

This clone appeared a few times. The DNA of the CDR3 is TGCAGTGCGTCGACGGGAGATACGCAGTATTTT. This codes for CSASTGDTQYF. V usage is TRBV20-1 and J usage is TRBJ2-3, with unresolved D. CDR3 length: 11 residues. V was trimmed by 6 bases and J by 5 bases, leaving 9 bases between them. The germline V gene encodes CDR1 DFQATT and CDR2 SNEGSKA (reference sequence).

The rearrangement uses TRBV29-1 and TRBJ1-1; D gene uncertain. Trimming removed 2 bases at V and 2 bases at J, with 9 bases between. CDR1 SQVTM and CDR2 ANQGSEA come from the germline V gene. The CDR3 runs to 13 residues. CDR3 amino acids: CSVEPQINTEAFF. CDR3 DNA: TGCAGCGTTGAACCGCAAATAAACACTGAAGCTTTCTTT.

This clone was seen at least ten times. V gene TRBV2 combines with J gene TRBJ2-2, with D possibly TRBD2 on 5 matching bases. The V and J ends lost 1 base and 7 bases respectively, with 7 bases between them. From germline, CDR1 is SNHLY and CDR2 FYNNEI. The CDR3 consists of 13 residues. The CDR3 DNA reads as TGTGCCAGCAGTGAAGGGACTTTCGGGGAGCTGTTTTTT. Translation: CASSEGTFGELFF.

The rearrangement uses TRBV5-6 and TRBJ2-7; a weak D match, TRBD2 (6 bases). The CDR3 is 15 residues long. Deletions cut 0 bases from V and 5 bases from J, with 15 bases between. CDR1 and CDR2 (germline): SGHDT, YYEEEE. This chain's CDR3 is CASSLELAGLNEQYF. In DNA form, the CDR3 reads TGTGCCAGCAGCTTGGAGCTGGCGGGGCTCAACGAGCAGTACTTC.

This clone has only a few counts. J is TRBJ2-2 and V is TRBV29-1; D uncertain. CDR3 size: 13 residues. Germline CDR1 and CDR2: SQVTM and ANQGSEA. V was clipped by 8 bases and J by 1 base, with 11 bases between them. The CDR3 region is CSLRTQNTGELFF. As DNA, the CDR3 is TGCAGCTTGCGGACGCAGAACACCGGGGAGCTGTTTTTT.

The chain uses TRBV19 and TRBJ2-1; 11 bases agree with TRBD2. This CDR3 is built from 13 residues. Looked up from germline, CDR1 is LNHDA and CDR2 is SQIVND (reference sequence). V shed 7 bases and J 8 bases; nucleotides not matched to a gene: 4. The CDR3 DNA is TGTGCCAGTACGGGACTAGCGGATTATGAGCAGTTCTTC. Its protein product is CASTGLADYEQFF.

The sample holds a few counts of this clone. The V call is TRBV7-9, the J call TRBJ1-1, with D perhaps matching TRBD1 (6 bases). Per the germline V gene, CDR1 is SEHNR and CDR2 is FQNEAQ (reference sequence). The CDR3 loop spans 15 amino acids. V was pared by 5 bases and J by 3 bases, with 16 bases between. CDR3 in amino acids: CASSARTGWHTEAFF. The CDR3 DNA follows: TGTGCCAGCAGCGCCCGTACAGGGTGGCACACTGAAGCTTTCTTT. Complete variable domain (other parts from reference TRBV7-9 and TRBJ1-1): DTGVSQNPRHKITKRGQNVTFRCDPISEHNRLYWYRQTLGQGPEFLTYFQNEAQLEKSRLLSDRFSAERPKGSFSTLEIQRTEQGDSAMYLCASSARTGWHTEAFFGQGTRLTVV.

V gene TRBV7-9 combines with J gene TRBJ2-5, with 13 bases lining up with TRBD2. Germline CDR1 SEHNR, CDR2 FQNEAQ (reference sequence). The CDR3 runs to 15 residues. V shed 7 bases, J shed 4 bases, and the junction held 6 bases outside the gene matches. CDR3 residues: CASTRTSGGIETQYF. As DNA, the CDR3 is TGTGCCAGCACCAGGACTAGCGGGGGTATAGAGACCCAGTACTTC.